These 12 T cell receptor beta chains were all obtained from the same sample, sequenced in a study of blood T cell repertoires in COVID-19. The method was immunoSEQ multiplex PCR; TCRdb's version includes in-frame clones alone and lacks a portion of them. The sample consists of about 130,000 clones, around 87% of them appearing once. The sample comprised peripheral blood. The origin of the receptors is a woman aged 55-69 years with acute or convalescent COVID-19.

The V call is TRBV3-1 (or the pseudogene TRBV3-2), the J call TRBJ1-2; D gene uncertain. CDR3 length: 14 amino acids. In germline, CDR1 is LGHDT, CDR2 YNNKEL (reference sequence). With 0 bases removed from V and 8 bases from J, the gap between germline ends came to 13 bases. CDR3 in amino acids: CASSQDFGERGYTF. In nucleotides, the CDR3 is TGTGCCAGCAGCCAAGATTTTGGAGAAAGGGGCTACACCTTC.

CDR3 nucleotides: TGTGCCAGCAGTTTGGGAGGGACATTCGGAACTTTCTTT. This encodes CASSLGGTFGTFF. This sequence joins TRBV28 and TRBJ1-1; a possible D gene is TRBD1 (6 bases). The V end was cut by 3 bases, the J end by 12 bases, with 17 bases between. The germline CDR1 and CDR2 sequences are MDHEN and SYDVKM. This CDR3 is built from 13 residues.

In DNA, the CDR3 is TGTGCCAGCAGCGCCATAGGGACTAGCCATGAGCAGTTCTTC. It codes for CASSAIGTSHEQFF. The chain couples TRBV9 to TRBJ2-1; 9 positions agree with TRBD2. Germline-derived CDR1 and CDR2 are SGDLS and YYNGEE. The ends lost 3 bases at V and 8 bases at J; junction bases unmatched: 6. This CDR3 contains 14 residues.

A word on this clone: A read error may produce the germline difference seen at one junction end. The CDR3 protein is CASSTVHGSSQPQHF. CDR3 nucleotide sequence: TGTGCCAGTAGCACCGTTCACGGTAGCAGTCAGCCCCAGCATTTT. The J gene is TRBJ1-5, the V gene TRBV19, with unresolved D. In germline, CDR1 is LNHDA, CDR2 SQIVND (reference sequence). This CDR3 spans 15 amino acids.

The chain is built from TRBV7-2 and TRBJ1-2; no reliable D call. V lost 5 bases and J 2 bases, leaving 9 bases between the germline ends. There are 13 residues in the CDR3. Germline CDR1 and CDR2: SGHTA and FQGNSA. The DNA for the CDR3 is TGTGCCAGCAGCAGGACGGGGAACTATGGCTACACCTTC. Its protein is CASSRTGNYGYTF. Variable domain in full (rest from reference TRBV7-2 and TRBJ1-2): GAGVSQSPSNKVTEKGKDVELRCDPISGHTALYWYRQSLGQGLEFLIYFQGNSAPDKSGLPSDRFSAERTGGSVSTLTIQRTQQEDSAVYLCASSRTGNYGYTFGSGTRLTVV.

The CDR3 DNA is TGTGCCAGTAAATGGGGACAGGGGGGACTCAGCAATCAGCCCCAGCATTTT. Residues: CASKWGQGGLSNQPQHF. The rearrangement uses TRBV19 and TRBJ1-5; TRBD1 matches at 11 bases. J was trimmed by 1 base and V by 7 bases; bases with no gene match: 9. Per germline, CDR1 LNHDA and CDR2 SQIVND (reference sequence). The CDR3 covers 17 residues.

The chain employs TRBV19 and TRBJ1-2; 11 bases line up with TRBD1. Per the germline V gene, CDR1 is LNHDA and CDR2 is SQIVND (reference sequence). J lost 8 bases, V lost 5 bases, and 10 bases had no gene match. The length of the CDR3 is 15 residues. The CDR3 here is CASSPTGQGARGYTF. CDR3 DNA sequence: TGTGCCAGTAGTCCGACCGGACAGGGGGCTCGGGGCTACACCTTC.

This chain joins TRBV5-4 and TRBJ1-1; 7 bases fit TRBD1. The CDR3 loop spans 13 amino acids. CDR1 is SGHNT, CDR2 YYREEE, per germline (reference sequence). The trim removed 0 bases at V and 10 bases at J, leaving 6 bases unmatched. Written as DNA, the CDR3 is TGTGCCAGCAGCTTGGCCGGGACAGCCGGAGCTTTCTTT. Its translation: CASSLAGTAGAFF.

This chain links TRBV7-8 with TRBJ2-1; a possible D gene is TRBD1 (6 bases). This CDR3 spans 16 amino acids. Germline CDR1 and CDR2: SGHVS and FQNEAQ. V dropped 2 bases and J dropped 3 bases, with 14 bases sitting between them. The CDR3 DNA sequence: TGTGCCAGCAGCTTAAGTGTGACAGGCGACTACAATGAGCAGTTCTTC. Protein product: CASSLSVTGDYNEQFF.

The rearrangement joins TRBV11-3 to TRBJ2-1; 11 positions agree with TRBD2. Trimming took 7 bases from V and 7 from J; bases not matched to a gene: 18. The CDR3 runs 18 residues. Germline CDR1 reads SGHNT; CDR2 reads YENEEA. CDR3 sequence: CASTISGVAGGPSNEQFF. Here the CDR3 DNA reads TGTGCCAGCACCATAAGCGGGGTAGCGGGAGGGCCCTCGAATGAGCAGTTCTTC.

V and J are TRBV12-3 or TRBV12-4 and TRBJ1-4; 7 bases fit TRBD1. The CDR3 is 13 amino acids. V shed 6 bases and J 13 bases; nucleotides not matched to a gene: 11. As DNA, the CDR3 is TGTGCCAGCAGCCGCTTGGGGGGACAGAGACTGTTTTTT. Its translation is CASSRLGGQRLFF.

This clone was seen only once. The V and J genes are TRBV9 and TRBJ1-2; no clear D. The CDR3 covers 12 residues. Germline CDR1 SGDLS, CDR2 YYNGEE. Trimming pared 4 bases from V and 8 bases from J, leaving 12 bases between. This CDR3 is CASSLPNSGYTF. The DNA of the CDR3 is TGTGCCAGCAGCCTCCCGAACTCAGGCTACACCTTC. Full variable domain (missing parts from reference TRBV9 and TRBJ1-2): DSGVTQTPKHLITATGQRVTLRCSPRSGDLSVYWYQQSLDQGLQFLIQYYNGEERAKGNILERFSAQQFPDLHSELNLSSLELGDSALYFCASSLPNSGYTFGSGTRLTVV.